The 30 T cell receptor beta chains presented below share a single source sample, sequenced in a study of T cells in narcolepsy. The assay was immunoSEQ multiplex PCR, and TCRdb's table has in-frame clones only and misses some. The sample shows about 40,000 clones, roughly 88% of them seen only once. Sequenced material: CD45RA- memory CD4+ T cells from PBMCs. Receptor source: a human donor with narcolepsy.

The V and J genes are TRBV29-1 and TRBJ1-2; no clear D. Germline V lookup: CDR1 SQVTM, CDR2 ANQGSEA. This CDR3 contains 13 residues. V was pared by 6 bases and J by 3 bases, with 14 bases between. The CDR3 here is CSVDGLEDYGYTF. For the CDR3, the DNA is TGCAGCGTGGACGGGCTTGAGGACTATGGCTACACCTTC.

The chain carries TRBV6-4 and TRBJ2-2; 8 bases are shared with TRBD2. The CDR3 is made up of 16 amino acids. Germline V CDR1 and CDR2: MRHNA, SNTAGT. The trim removed 4 bases at V and 0 bases at J, leaving 4 bases unmatched. CDR3: CASSVLAGANTGELFF. The CDR3 coding sequence is TGTGCCAGCAGTGTTCTAGCGGGCGCGAACACCGGGGAGCTGTTTTTT.

The chain is built from TRBV7-9 and TRBJ1-6, with TRBD1 as a possible D gene (5 bases). Germline CDR1 and CDR2: SEHNR and FQNEAQ (reference sequence). V lost 3 bases and J lost 6, with 15 bases in between. CDR3 length equals 16 residues. CDR3 sequence: CASSFVGRGLNSPLHF. The CDR3 DNA sequence: TGTGCCAGCAGCTTCGTAGGTCGGGGACTTAATTCACCCCTCCACTTT.

This clone was detected a few times. The CDR3 here is CASSQEVRAGEQFF. The CDR3 DNA sequence: TGCGCCAGCAGCCAAGAAGTGAGGGCGGGTGAGCAGTTCTTC. The J gene is TRBJ2-1, the V gene TRBV4-3; tentative D call: TRBD2 (5 bases). Germline loops: CDR1 LGHNA, CDR2 YSLEER. Trimming stripped 0 bases from V and 9 bases from J, with 12 bases between. The CDR3 covers 14 residues.

CDR3 residues: CAWTDIKGSYEQYF. In DNA, the CDR3 is TGTGCCTGGACGGACATTAAAGGGTCCTACGAGCAGTACTTC. The rearrangement links TRBV30 to TRBJ2-7; weak D call: TRBD1 (5 bases). This CDR3 comprises 14 residues. V dropped 4 bases and J dropped 1 base, with 14 bases sitting between them. CDR1 is GTSNPN, CDR2 SVGIG, per germline (reference sequence).

The chain links TRBV11-3 to TRBJ2-1; D possibly corresponds to TRBD2 (5 bases). This CDR3 spans 15 amino acids. Trimming took off 4 bases at V and 7 bases at J, with 17 bases between the two ends. Germline loops: CDR1 SGHNT, CDR2 YENEEA. Written as DNA, the CDR3 is TGTGCCAGCAGCTCCATGACCCAGCCGGGGAATGAGCAGTTCTTC. Residues: CASSSMTQPGNEQFF.

The rearrangement links TRBV7-6 to TRBJ2-1; 7 bases map to TRBD2. Trimming took 5 bases from V and 9 from J; bases not matched to a gene: 10. CDR3 length: 14 residues. The germline gives CDR1 SGHVS, CDR2 FNYEAQ. The CDR3 nucleotides read TGTGCCAGCAGCCACCGGTTGAGCGGGGCTGAGCAGTTCTTC. Amino acid sequence: CASSHRLSGAEQFF.

CDR3 in amino acids: CASSPGMDWPEQYF. The DNA for the CDR3 is TGTGCCAGCTCACCCGGCATGGATTGGCCCGAGCAGTACTTC. The V gene is TRBV18, the J gene TRBJ2-7; D ambiguous. Germline V gene data show CDR1 as KGHSH and CDR2 as LQKENI. The germline V and J ends were trimmed by 3 bases and 6 bases, with 15 bases remaining between them. The CDR3 totals 14 residues.

J is TRBJ1-2 and V is TRBV4-1; tentative D call: TRBD1 (5 bases). Germline V gene data show CDR1 as MGHRA and CDR2 as YSYEKL. The V end lost 2 bases, the J end lost 4 bases, and 17 bases lay between the germline ends. There are 16 residues in the CDR3. DNA of the CDR3: TGCGCCAGCAGCCAATCCATCTCGGCACAGGCCTATGGCTACACCTTC. It codes for CASSQSISAQAYGYTF.

This clone has only one observation. The rearrangement uses TRBV4-1 and TRBJ1-1, with D hard to call. The CDR3 is 14 residues long. CDR1 MGHRA and CDR2 YSYEKL come from the germline V gene. V lost 1 base to trimming and J lost 1 base, with 7 bases between them. CDR3 DNA sequence: TGCGCCAGCAGCCAAGTAACGGCGAACACTGAAGCTTTCTTT. This sequence encodes CASSQVTANTEAFF.

There are a few counts of this clone. This sequence joins TRBV7-2 and TRBJ2-2; D call uncertain. Trimming pared 2 bases from V and 5 bases from J, leaving 6 bases between. This CDR3 comprises 13 residues. The germline V gene encodes CDR1 SGHTA and CDR2 FQGNSA. The CDR3 nucleotides are TGTGCCAGCAGCTTATTAAGGACCGGGGAGCTGTTTTTT. Translated: CASSLLRTGELFF.

The rearrangement joins TRBV6-5 to TRBJ2-7, with 9 bases aligning to TRBD1. The CDR3 has 12 residues. V lost 7 bases and J lost 4; bases outside the gene matches: 2. Germline lookup yields CDR1 MNHEY and CDR2 SVGAGI. The CDR3 DNA follows: TGTGCCAGCAAGGACAGGGGATACGAGCAGTACTTC. It translates to CASKDRGYEQYF.

The chain carries TRBV7-2 and TRBJ2-5, with D perhaps matching TRBD2 (7 bases). CDR1 and CDR2 (germline): SGHTA, FQGNSA. The CDR3 spans 16 residues. Trimming removed 2 bases at V and 3 bases at J, with 16 bases between. In DNA, the CDR3 is TGTGCCAGCAGCTTAAGCGCGGGGGCTACGAAAGAGACCCAGTACTTC. It is translated as CASSLSAGATKETQYF.

V gene TRBV7-3 combines with J gene TRBJ1-1; 7 bases are a match to TRBD1. V was pared by 6 bases and J by 5 bases, with 6 bases of the junction left unmatched. The CDR3 totals 13 residues. Per germline, CDR1 SGHTA and CDR2 FQGTGA. The CDR3 protein is CASSRDRETEAFF. CDR3 sequence (DNA): TGTGCCAGCAGTCGAGACAGGGAGACTGAAGCTTTCTTT.

The chain links TRBV7-9 to TRBJ2-7; D is possibly TRBD2 (5 bases). The germline CDR1 and CDR2 sequences are SEHNR and FQNEAQ (reference sequence). CDR3 length: 16 residues. The V end lost 8 bases, the J end lost 3 bases, and 23 bases lay between the germline ends. The CDR3 nucleotides are TGTGCCAGCGTACTCAACTGGCGCGGGCGGAACTACGAGCAGTACTTC. Its protein product is CASVLNWRGRNYEQYF.

V gene TRBV19 combines with J gene TRBJ2-6; TRBD2 matches at 7 bases. Per germline, CDR1 LNHDA and CDR2 SQIVND (reference sequence). CDR3 size: 18 residues. V shed 5 bases, J shed 0 bases, and the junction held 10 bases outside the gene matches. The CDR3: CASSSGGLPNSGANVLTF. The CDR3 bases are TGTGCCAGTAGTTCGGGGGGACTCCCGAACTCTGGGGCCAACGTCCTGACTTTC. Combining the CDR3 with reference TRBV19 and TRBJ2-6 gives the whole variable domain DGGITQSPKYLFRKEGQNVTLSCEQNLNHDAMYWYRQDPGQGLRLIYYSQIVNDFQKGDIAEGYSVSREKKESFPLTVTSAQKNPTAFYLCASSSGGLPNSGANVLTFGAGSRLTVL.

The chain combines TRBV5-6 with TRBJ1-5; D uncertain. Between the trimmed V and J ends, which lost 0 bases and 1 base, there was a span of 8 bases. The CDR3 spans 15 residues. Looked up from germline, CDR1 is SGHDT and CDR2 is YYEEEE. Here the CDR3 reads CASSLGTASNQPQHF. The CDR3 DNA reads as TGTGCCAGCAGCTTGGGGACGGCGAGCAATCAGCCCCAGCATTTT.

This chain joins TRBV12-1 and TRBJ1-1. TRBV12-1 is a pseudogene segment. The CDR3 sequence is 14 residues long. The CDR3 DNA is TGTGCCAGCAGCTTTGGTCGGCCGGACACTGAAGCTTTCTTT. It is translated as CASSFGRPDTEAFF.

The genes are TRBV6-1 and TRBJ1-2; TRBD1 aligns across 7 bases. The CDR3 is 13 amino acids. V gave up 7 bases and J gave up 3 bases; unmatched junction bases: 5. The V gene's germline CDR1 is MNHNS and CDR2 SASEGT. CDR3 protein: CASTPGQHYGYTF. CDR3 coding DNA: TGTGCCAGCACCCCGGGACAGCACTATGGCTACACCTTC.

The chain couples TRBV10-2 to TRBJ1-5, with D unclear. V gave up 3 bases and J gave up 5 bases, with 11 bases separating them. Looked up from germline, CDR1 is WSHSY and CDR2 is SAAADI. The CDR3 has 14 amino acids. The CDR3 sequence is CASSDVLRYQPQHF. CDR3 DNA sequence: TGCGCCAGCAGTGACGTCCTCCGGTATCAGCCCCAGCATTTT.

J is TRBJ2-5 and V is TRBV11-2, with D possibly matching TRBD2 (5 bases). The CDR3 is 14 residues long. Germline CDR1 SGHAT, CDR2 FQNNGV. V was cut by 5 bases and J by 3 bases, with 13 bases left in between. CDR3 nucleotides: TGTGCCAGCAGCATGCTAGCAGAGGAAGAGACCCAGTACTTC. Protein sequence: CASSMLAEEETQYF.

This clone was seen only a few times. This rearrangement joins TRBV5-6 to TRBJ1-3, with D possibly being TRBD1 (5 bases). Between the trimmed V and J ends, which lost 5 bases and 8 bases, there was a span of 14 bases. Germline V gene sequence: CDR1 SGHDT, CDR2 YYEEEE. The CDR3 spans 13 residues. CDR3 sequence: CASSMQGKYTIYF. The CDR3 DNA reads as TGTGCCAGCAGTATGCAGGGTAAATACACCATATATTTT.

The V gene is TRBV6-1, the J gene TRBJ1-1, with TRBD1 as a possible D gene (6 bases). V was trimmed by 4 bases and J by 4 bases, leaving 13 bases between them. The CDR3 length is 14 residues. Germline-derived CDR1 and CDR2 are MNHNS and SASEGT. CDR3 residues: CASSAGGLGTEAFF. DNA of the CDR3: TGTGCCAGCAGTGCTGGGGGGCTGGGCACTGAAGCTTTCTTT.

V and J are TRBV7-2 and TRBJ2-1, with a weak D call TRBD2 (6 bases). V lost 2 bases, J lost 8 bases, and 13 bases lay in between. The CDR3 loop spans 14 amino acids. CDR1 is SGHTA and CDR2 is FQGNSA in the germline V gene. The DNA for the CDR3 is TGTGCCAGCAGCTTAATGAGACTAGAATATGAGCAGTTCTTC. As protein: CASSLMRLEYEQFF.

V usage is TRBV30 and J usage is TRBJ1-2; 7 bases are a match to TRBD1. The V gene's germline CDR1 is GTSNPN and CDR2 SVGIG (reference sequence). The ends lost 3 bases at V and 0 bases at J; junction bases unmatched: 7. The CDR3 contains 15 residues. The CDR3 loop is CAWREGARSNYGYTF. In DNA, the CDR3 is TGTGCCTGGAGGGAGGGGGCACGCTCTAACTATGGCTACACCTTC.

The V and J genes are TRBV11-2 and TRBJ1-4, with a weak D call TRBD1 (5 bases). This CDR3 has 16 amino acids. The germline gives CDR1 SGHAT, CDR2 FQNNGV. The V end was cut by 0 bases, the J end by 4 bases, with 12 bases between. The CDR3 DNA reads TGTGCCAGCAGCTTAGATTCGGGACTCGTTAATGAAAAACTGTTTTTT. This sequence encodes CASSLDSGLVNEKLFF.

The gene calls are TRBV13 and TRBJ1-1; unclear D gene. The germline V gene encodes CDR1 PRHDT and CDR2 FYEKMQ (reference sequence). CDR3 length: 14 residues. Trimming stripped 2 bases from V and 4 bases from J, with 11 bases between. The CDR3 DNA sequence: TGTGCCAGCAGCTTAAAGTCCGGAGGCACTGAAGCTTTCTTT. Protein sequence: CASSLKSGGTEAFF.

V and J are TRBV5-1 and TRBJ1-3, with D unresolved. Germline-derived CDR1 and CDR2 are SGHRS and YFSETQ. The germline V and J ends were trimmed by 5 bases and 4 bases, with 4 bases remaining between them. This CDR3 has 11 amino acids. CDR3: CASSGGNTIYF. The CDR3, as DNA: TGCGCCAGCAGTGGAGGAAACACCATATATTTT.

This chain's CDR3 is CASSDDRSTDTQYF. The CDR3 DNA reads as TGTGCCAGTAGTGACGACAGGAGCACAGATACGCAGTATTTT. The rearrangement links TRBV19 to TRBJ2-3, with TRBD1 as a possible D gene (6 bases). The CDR3 contains 14 residues. CDR1 LNHDA and CDR2 SQIVND come from the germline V gene (reference sequence). Between the trimmed V and J ends, which lost 5 bases and 0 bases, there was a span of 9 bases.

The CDR3 DNA is TGTGCCAGCAGCAGAACTAGCGGGGGCTCTGGGGCCAACGTCCTGACTTTC. Translated, it gives CASSRTSGGSGANVLTF. This sequence joins TRBV5-4 and TRBJ2-6; TRBD2 matches 11 bases. This CDR3 is 17 amino acids long. The ends lost 4 bases at V and 0 bases at J; junction bases unmatched: 3. Germline V lookup: CDR1 SGHNT, CDR2 YYREEE (reference sequence).